These 21 T cell receptor beta chains share one sample of origin, sequenced in a study of chemoradiotherapy in HPV16-positive cancers. Here immunoSEQ multiplex PCR was the method, and the copy in TCRdb shows in-frame clones only, minus some. Of approximately 9,700 clones in the sample, over 60% are singletons; the top ten hold 13%. The sample in question was tumor tissue, obtained from a patient who underwent chemoradiotherapy. The receptors stem from a human donor with HPV-associated anogenital cancer.

The chain uses TRBV18 and TRBJ1-1; D remains ambiguous. The germline V gene has CDR1 KGHSH and CDR2 LQKENI. The V end was cut by 0 bases, the J end by 1 base, with 3 bases between. The CDR3 contains 13 residues. The CDR3 DNA is TGTGCCAGCTCACCACCGACGAACACTGAAGCTTTCTTT. This codes for CASSPPTNTEAFF. Full variable domain (rest looked up from reference TRBV18 and TRBJ1-1): NAGVMQNPRHLVRRRGQEARLRCSPMKGHSHVYWYRQLPEEGLKFMVYLQKENIIDESGMPKERFSAEFPKEGPSILRIQQVVRGDSAAYFCASSPPTNTEAFFGQGTRLTVV.

The V gene is TRBV7-2, the J gene TRBJ2-3, with D possibly being TRBD1 (6 bases). Trimming removed 1 base from V and 3 bases from J, with 8 bases in between. Germline V gives CDR1 SGHTA, CDR2 FQGNSA. The CDR3 has 14 residues. CDR3 residues: CASSLGGQTDTQYF. CDR3 sequence (DNA): TGTGCCAGCAGCTTAGGGGGGCAAACAGATACGCAGTATTTT.

This clone appeared a few times. This rearrangement joins TRBV20-1 to TRBJ2-1, with no clear D. Germline-derived CDR1 and CDR2 are DFQATT and SNEGSKA (reference sequence). This CDR3 is 11 amino acids long. The V end lost 3 bases, the J end lost 10 bases, and 10 bases lay between the germline ends. CDR3 protein: CSASFGREQFF. CDR3 nucleotide sequence: TGCAGTGCTAGTTTCGGCCGAGAGCAGTTCTTC.

The chain carries TRBV18 and TRBJ1-4, with D maybe TRBD1 (6 bases). The CDR3 consists of 17 residues. V lost 1 base, J lost 4 bases, and 16 bases lay in between. CDR1 and CDR2 from the germline V gene are KGHSH and LQKENI. The CDR3 spells CASSPRSTGSLNEKLFF. In nucleotides, the CDR3 is TGTGCCAGCTCACCACGATCTACAGGGTCCCTTAATGAAAAACTGTTTTTT.

The chain employs TRBV5-6 and TRBJ1-5; D is ambiguous. The CDR3 totals 11 residues. The V end was cut by 0 bases, the J end by 6 bases, with 1 base between. Germline V gives CDR1 SGHDT, CDR2 YYEEEE. For the CDR3, the DNA is TGTGCCAGCAGCTTGGCTCAGCCCCAGCATTTT. Its protein product is CASSLAQPQHF.

Here the CDR3 DNA reads TGCGCCAGCAGTCTTGATACCGGGGCCAACGTCCTGACTTTC. As protein: CASSLDTGANVLTF. The rearrangement links TRBV5-1 to TRBJ2-6; D is unresolved. V was clipped by 5 bases and J by 4 bases, with 10 bases between them. The CDR3 length is 14 residues. Germline V gene sequence: CDR1 SGHRS, CDR2 YFSETQ. The variable domain in full, completed from reference TRBV5-1 and TRBJ2-6, reads KAGVTQTPRYLIKTRGQQVTLSCSPISGHRSVSWYQQTPGQGLQFLFEYFSETQRNKGNFPGRFSGRQFSNSRSEMNVSTLELGDSALYLCASSLDTGANVLTFGAGSRLTVL.

This clone has just a few counts. The rearrangement links TRBV18 to TRBJ2-6; perhaps D is TRBD1 or TRBD2 (5 bases each). The V gene's germline CDR1 is KGHSH and CDR2 LQKENI. The CDR3 has 17 amino acids. V was pared by 3 bases and J by 2 bases, with 14 bases between. In nucleotides, the CDR3 is TGTGCCAGCTCACCGATCAAGGGGAGCGCTGGGGCCAACGTCCTGACTTTC. Translating it yields CASSPIKGSAGANVLTF.

This chain connects TRBV7-8 to TRBJ2-4; D call uncertain. Looked up from germline, CDR1 is SGHVS and CDR2 is FQNEAQ. CDR3 size: 14 residues. Trimming cost V 2 bases and J 1 base, with 6 bases left between them. The CDR3 reads CASSLSGAKNIQYF. In DNA form, the CDR3 reads TGTGCCAGCAGCTTAAGTGGTGCCAAAAACATTCAGTACTTC.

The chain carries TRBV9 and TRBJ1-3; tentatively, D is TRBD1 (6 bases). V lost 3 bases and J 4 bases, leaving 11 bases between the germline ends. The CDR3 is made up of 14 amino acids. CDR1 is SGDLS, CDR2 YYNGEE, per germline. The CDR3 protein is CASSATGPGNTIYF. DNA for the CDR3: TGTGCCAGCAGCGCGACAGGTCCCGGAAACACCATATATTTT.

The chain carries TRBV7-2 and TRBJ1-1; no firm D call. CDR3 length equals 14 residues. With 5 bases removed from V and 4 bases from J, the gap between germline ends came to 14 bases. Germline V gene data show CDR1 as SGHTA and CDR2 as FQGNSA. The CDR3 DNA reads TGTGCCAGCAGCCCATTTACCCCAGGCACTGAAGCTTTCTTT. Encoded protein: CASSPFTPGTEAFF.

This clone was counted a single time. This chain uses TRBV7-9 with TRBJ2-1; D not resolved. The V end lost 4 bases, the J end lost 0 bases, and 16 bases lay between the germline ends. Germline V gene lookup returns CDR1 SEHNR and CDR2 FQNEAQ (reference sequence). The CDR3 contains 17 residues. The chain's CDR3 is CASSSRIPPSSYNEQFF. CDR3 DNA sequence: TGTGCCAGCAGCTCGCGGATTCCCCCCAGCTCCTACAATGAGCAGTTCTTC.

The genes are TRBV7-3 and TRBJ1-1, with D perhaps matching TRBD1 (5 bases). The CDR3 contains 13 residues. Between the trimmed V and J ends, which lost 5 bases and 0 bases, there was a span of 7 bases. Germline-derived CDR1 and CDR2 are SGHTA and FQGTGA. The CDR3 nucleotides are TGTGCCAGCAGCGCGACAGTGAACACTGAAGCTTTCTTT. It codes for CASSATVNTEAFF. Filled out from reference TRBV7-3 and TRBJ1-1, the complete variable domain reads GAGVSQTPSNKVTEKGKYVELRCDPISGHTALYWYRQSLGQGPEFLIYFQGTGAADDSGLPNDRFFAVRPEGSVSTLKIQRTERGDSAVYLCASSATVNTEAFFGQGTRLTVV.

The chain uses TRBV30 and TRBJ1-5; 8 bases are shared with TRBD1. J gave up 4 bases and V 1 base, and 3 bases lay outside the gene matches. The CDR3 is made up of 14 amino acids. Germline CDR1 and CDR2: GTSNPN and SVGIG (reference sequence). In nucleotides, the CDR3 is TGTGCCTGGAGTGCAGGGGGCACTAATCAGCCCCAGCATTTT. Its translation: CAWSAGGTNQPQHF.

The V gene is TRBV10-2, the J gene TRBJ1-2; a possible D gene is TRBD1 (6 bases). Trimming cost V 7 bases and J 2 bases, with 11 bases left between them. This CDR3 spans 13 amino acids. Germline CDR1 WSHSY, CDR2 SAAADI. The CDR3, as DNA: TGCGCCAGCACTATTACAGGGAACTATGGCTACACCTTC. It specifies CASTITGNYGYTF.

This chain connects TRBV6-1 to TRBJ1-5, with D maybe TRBD1 (5 bases). The CDR3 covers 13 residues. The germline V and J ends were trimmed by 6 bases and 6 bases, with 12 bases remaining between them. Germline CDR1 reads MNHNS; CDR2 reads SASEGT. CDR3 sequence (DNA): TGTGCCAGCAGCGACAGTAATAGTCAGCCCCAGCATTTT. As protein: CASSDSNSQPQHF.

The gene calls are TRBV30 and TRBJ2-7, with D unclear. The V gene's germline CDR1 is GTSNPN and CDR2 SVGIG (reference sequence). This CDR3 comprises 15 residues. Between the trimmed V and J ends, which lost 2 bases and 2 bases, there was a span of 16 bases. CDR3 sequence (DNA): TGTGCCTGGAGTCTTGGAGAGCCTGGACCCTACGAGCAGTACTTC. Amino acid sequence: CAWSLGEPGPYEQYF.

The genes are TRBV15 and TRBJ1-6; D possibly corresponds to TRBD1 (5 bases). This CDR3 region has 16 residues. Per the germline V gene, CDR1 is LNHNV and CDR2 is YYDKDF (reference sequence). The ends were cut back, 1 base at V and 7 bases at J, with 14 bases in the middle. CDR3 DNA sequence: TGTGCCACCAGCAGAGCAGGACACCTCATAAATTCACCCCTCCACTTT. This gives the protein CATSRAGHLINSPLHF.

The rearrangement joins TRBV5-1 to TRBJ1-1; D is possibly TRBD1 (6 bases). The CDR3 spans 15 residues. Trimming took off 0 bases at V and 4 bases at J, with 13 bases between the two ends. CDR1 and CDR2 from the germline V gene are SGHRS and YFSETQ. The CDR3 loop is CASSLVGGPGTEAFF. CDR3 nucleotide sequence: TGCGCCAGCAGCTTGGTTGGGGGGCCAGGCACTGAAGCTTTCTTT. The entire variable domain, with the rest obtained from reference TRBV5-1 and TRBJ1-1, is as follows: KAGVTQTPRYLIKTRGQQVTLSCSPISGHRSVSWYQQTPGQGLQFLFEYFSETQRNKGNFPGRFSGRQFSNSRSEMNVSTLELGDSALYLCASSLVGGPGTEAFFGQGTRLTVV.

This chain links TRBV4-1 with TRBJ2-1, with D perhaps TRBD1 or TRBD2 (6 bases each). The germline V gene has CDR1 MGHRA and CDR2 YSYEKL. V was cut by 4 bases and J by 1 base, with 17 bases left in between. This CDR3 spans 17 amino acids. The CDR3 DNA sequence: TGCGCCAGCAGCCTATTGGCGGGGACACAATCCTACAATGAGCAGTTCTTC. Amino acids: CASSLLAGTQSYNEQFF.

This chain connects TRBV7-6 to TRBJ2-7; possible D gene TRBD1, 5 bases. Germline CDR1 is SGHVS and CDR2 is FNYEAQ. Trimming removed 4 bases at V and 7 bases at J, with 11 bases between. This CDR3 is built from 12 residues. The CDR3 sequence is CASSSFQGEQYF. The CDR3 DNA reads as TGTGCCAGCAGCTCGTTCCAGGGTGAGCAGTACTTC.

The chain recombines TRBV10-3 with TRBJ2-3; D tentatively reads TRBD1 or TRBD2 (5 bases each). This CDR3 comprises 14 residues. V lost 1 base and J 2 bases, leaving 7 bases between the germline ends. From germline, CDR1 is ENHRY and CDR2 SYGVKD. The CDR3 region has the DNA TGTGCCATCAGTGAGTGGGGACCCACAGATACGCAGTATTTT. It is translated as CAISEWGPTDTQYF.